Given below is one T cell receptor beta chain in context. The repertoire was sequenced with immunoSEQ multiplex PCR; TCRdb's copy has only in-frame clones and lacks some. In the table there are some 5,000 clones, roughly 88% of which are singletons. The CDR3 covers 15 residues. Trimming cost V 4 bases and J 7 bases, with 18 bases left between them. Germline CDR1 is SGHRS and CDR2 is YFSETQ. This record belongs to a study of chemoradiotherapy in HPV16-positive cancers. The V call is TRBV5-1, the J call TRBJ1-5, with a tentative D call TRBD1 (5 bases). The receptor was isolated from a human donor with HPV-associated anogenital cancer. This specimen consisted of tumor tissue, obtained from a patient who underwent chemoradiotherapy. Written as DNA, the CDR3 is TGCGCCAGCAGCCAAACACGGGGCCCAGGACAGCCCCAGCATTTT. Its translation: CASSQTRGPGQPQHF.